This TCR beta chain was obtained from a study of T cells in Graves' hyperthyroidism and ophthalmopathy. Findings of the study overall: Blood also held most thyroid clonotypes expanded beyond 0.001. Ophthalmopathy onset followed model prediction by a median roughly 6.5 months.

Clinical Activity Scores of at least 3, NOSPECS grades of at least 4 and durations under 3 months characterized ophthalmopathy patients. Fresh peripheral blood, approximately 10 ml, yielded the PBMCs. This clonotype was seen at least ten times. Its antigen is not known. Germline V lookup: CDR1 SGHTA, CDR2 FQGNSA. V lost 3 bases, J lost 0 bases, and 9 bases lay in between. CDR3 length equals 15 residues. Amplified TCR beta CDR3 regions derived from RNA transcripts. An initial round of RT-PCR targeting the TCR CDR3 relied on the HTBI primer set. Via MiXCR, TCRdb re-called the multiplex PCR reads, giving one row per CDR3 protein. The data contain some 530,000 distinct CDR3 sequences, roughly 23% of them singletons.

The sample comprised blood. The genes are TRBV7-2 and TRBJ1-5; D possibly corresponds to TRBD1 (6 bases). This sequence originates from an older woman with Graves' ophthalmopathy. CDR3 coding DNA: TGTGCCAGCAGCTTTACACAGGGTAGCAATCAGCCCCAGCATTTT. Its protein product is CASSFTQGSNQPQHF.